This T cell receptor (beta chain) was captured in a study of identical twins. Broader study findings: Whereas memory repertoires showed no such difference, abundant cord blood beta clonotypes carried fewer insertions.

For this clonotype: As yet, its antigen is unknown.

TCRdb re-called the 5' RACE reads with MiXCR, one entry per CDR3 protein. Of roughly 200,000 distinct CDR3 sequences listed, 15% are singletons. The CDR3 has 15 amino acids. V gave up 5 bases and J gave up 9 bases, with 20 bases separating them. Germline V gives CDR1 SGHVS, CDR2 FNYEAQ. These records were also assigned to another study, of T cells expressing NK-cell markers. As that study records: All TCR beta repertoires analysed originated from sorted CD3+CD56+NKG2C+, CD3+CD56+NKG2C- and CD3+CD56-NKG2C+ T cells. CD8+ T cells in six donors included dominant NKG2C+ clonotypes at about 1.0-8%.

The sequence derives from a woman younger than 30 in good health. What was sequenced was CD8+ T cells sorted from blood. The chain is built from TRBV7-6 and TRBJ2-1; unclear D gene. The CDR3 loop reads CASSERLVLDGEQFF. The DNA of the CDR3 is TGTGCCAGCAGCGAGAGGCTTGTGTTAGACGGTGAGCAGTTCTTC.